The T cell receptor beta chain described here comes from a study of CD8+ T cells in alopecia areata. At the level of the study: Tofacitinib was taken orally by treated patients, and the dose was 5 to 10 mg twice daily.

cDNA prepared by RNA extraction and subsequent reverse transcription served as the template for sequencing. The method was immunoSEQ multiplex PCR; TCRdb's version includes in-frame clones alone and lacks a portion of them. The table shows 250,000 or so clones, with around two thirds occurring only once. This clone was seen a handful of times. Its antigen is undetermined. Notes on the study in general: Across lesional scalp, and particularly alopecia totalis/universalis, clonality surpassed that of normal scalp.

Peripheral blood samples and lesional scalp punch biopsies were obtained from alopecia areata patients. CDR3 length equals 15 residues. V was pared by 4 bases and J by 2 bases, with 15 bases between. CDR1 and CDR2 from the germline V gene are SGHRS and YFSETQ. This TCR was recovered from a human donor with alopecia areata. Sequencing was performed on CD4+ T cells sorted from blood, taken at week 0. The chain uses TRBV5-1 and TRBJ2-5, with a weak D call TRBD2 (6 bases). The CDR3 DNA follows: TGCGCCAGCAGCCCCGGGGGACGGACACAAGAGACCCAGTACTTC. Protein product: CASSPGGRTQETQYF.